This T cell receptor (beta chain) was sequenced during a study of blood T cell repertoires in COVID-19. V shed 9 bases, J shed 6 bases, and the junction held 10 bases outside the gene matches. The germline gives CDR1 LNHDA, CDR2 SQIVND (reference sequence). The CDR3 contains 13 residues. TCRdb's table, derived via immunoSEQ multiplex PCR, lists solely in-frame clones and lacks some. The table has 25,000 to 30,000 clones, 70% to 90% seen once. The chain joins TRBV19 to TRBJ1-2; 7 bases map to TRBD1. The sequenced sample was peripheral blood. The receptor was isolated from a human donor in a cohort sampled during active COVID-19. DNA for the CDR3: TGTGCCAGCGTACAGGGGCTATACGATGGCTACACCTTC. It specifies CASVQGLYDGYTF.